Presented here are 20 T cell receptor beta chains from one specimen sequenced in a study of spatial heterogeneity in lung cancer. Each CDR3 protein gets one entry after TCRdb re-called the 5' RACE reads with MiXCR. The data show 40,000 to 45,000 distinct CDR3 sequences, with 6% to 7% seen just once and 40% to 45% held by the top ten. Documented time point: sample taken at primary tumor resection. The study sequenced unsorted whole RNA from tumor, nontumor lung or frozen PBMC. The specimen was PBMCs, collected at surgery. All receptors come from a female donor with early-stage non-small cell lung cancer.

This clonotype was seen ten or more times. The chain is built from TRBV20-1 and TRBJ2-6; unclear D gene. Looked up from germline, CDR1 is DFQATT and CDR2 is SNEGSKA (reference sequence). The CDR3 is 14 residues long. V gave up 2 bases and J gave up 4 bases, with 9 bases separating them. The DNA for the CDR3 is TGCAGTGCTAGACGTAGCCGAGGGGCCAACGTCCTGACTTTC. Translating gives CSARRSRGANVLTF.

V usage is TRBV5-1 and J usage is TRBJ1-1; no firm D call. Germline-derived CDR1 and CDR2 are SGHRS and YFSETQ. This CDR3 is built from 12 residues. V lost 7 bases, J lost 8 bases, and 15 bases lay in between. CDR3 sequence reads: CASGDKLNEAFF. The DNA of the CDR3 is TGCGCCAGCGGGGATAAGCTTAACGAAGCTTTCTTT.

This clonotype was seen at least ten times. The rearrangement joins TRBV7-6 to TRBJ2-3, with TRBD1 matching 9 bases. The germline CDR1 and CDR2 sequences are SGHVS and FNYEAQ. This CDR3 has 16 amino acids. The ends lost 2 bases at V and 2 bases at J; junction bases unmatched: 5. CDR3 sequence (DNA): TGTGCCAGCAGCTTACGCGGGACAGGGTCCACAGATACGCAGTATTTT. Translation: CASSLRGTGSTDTQYF.

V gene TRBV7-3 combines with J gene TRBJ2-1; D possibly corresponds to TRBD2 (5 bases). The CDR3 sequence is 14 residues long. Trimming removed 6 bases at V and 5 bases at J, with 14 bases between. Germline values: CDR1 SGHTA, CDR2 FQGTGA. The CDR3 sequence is CASSLVGSNNEQFF. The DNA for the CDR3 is TGTGCCAGCAGTTTGGTGGGGAGTAACAATGAGCAGTTCTTC. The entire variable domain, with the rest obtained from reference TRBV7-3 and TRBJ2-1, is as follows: GAGVSQTPSNKVTEKGKYVELRCDPISGHTALYWYRQSLGQGPEFLIYFQGTGAADDSGLPNDRFFAVRPEGSVSTLKIQRTERGDSAVYLCASSLVGSNNEQFFGPGTRLTVL.

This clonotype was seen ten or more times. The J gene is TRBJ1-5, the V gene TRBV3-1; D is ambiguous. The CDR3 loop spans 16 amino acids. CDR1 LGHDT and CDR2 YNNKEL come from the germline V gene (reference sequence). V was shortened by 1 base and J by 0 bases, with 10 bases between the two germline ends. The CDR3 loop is CASSQGSQPSNQPQHF. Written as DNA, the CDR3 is TGTGCCAGCAGCCAAGGGTCGCAGCCTAGCAATCAGCCCCAGCATTTT.

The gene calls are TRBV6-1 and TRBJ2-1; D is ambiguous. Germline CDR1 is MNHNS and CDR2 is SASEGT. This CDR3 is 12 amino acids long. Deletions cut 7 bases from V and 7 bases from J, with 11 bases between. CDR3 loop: CASKIPYNEQFF. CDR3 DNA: TGTGCCAGCAAGATTCCTTATAATGAGCAGTTCTTC.

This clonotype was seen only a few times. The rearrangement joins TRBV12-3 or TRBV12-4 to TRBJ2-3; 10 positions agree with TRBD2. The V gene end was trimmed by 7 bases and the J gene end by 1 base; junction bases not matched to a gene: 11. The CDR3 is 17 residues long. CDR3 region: CASTQRGGGIGTDTQYF. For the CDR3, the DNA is TGTGCCAGCACCCAGCGGGGGGGTGGTATTGGCACAGATACGCAGTATTTT.

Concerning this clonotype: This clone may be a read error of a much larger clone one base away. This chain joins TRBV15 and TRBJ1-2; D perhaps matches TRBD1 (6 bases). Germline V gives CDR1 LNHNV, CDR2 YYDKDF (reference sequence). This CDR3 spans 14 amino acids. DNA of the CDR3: TGTACCACCAGCAGACAGGCTGATAACTATGGCTACACCTTC. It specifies CTTSRQADNYGYTF. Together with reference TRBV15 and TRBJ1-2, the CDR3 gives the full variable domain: DAMVIQNPRYQVTQFGKPVTLSCSQTLNHNVMYWYQQKSSQAPKLLFHYYDKDFNNEADTPDNFQSRRPNTSFCFLDIRSPGLGDTAMYLCTTSRQADNYGYTFGSGTRLTVV.

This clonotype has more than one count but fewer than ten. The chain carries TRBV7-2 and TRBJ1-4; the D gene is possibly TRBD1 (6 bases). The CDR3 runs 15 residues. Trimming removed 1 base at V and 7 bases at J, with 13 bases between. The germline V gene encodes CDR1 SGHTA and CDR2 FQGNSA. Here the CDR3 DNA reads TGTGCCAGCAGCTTAGGACAGGCCTCTTTTGAAAAACTGTTTTTT. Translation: CASSLGQASFEKLFF.

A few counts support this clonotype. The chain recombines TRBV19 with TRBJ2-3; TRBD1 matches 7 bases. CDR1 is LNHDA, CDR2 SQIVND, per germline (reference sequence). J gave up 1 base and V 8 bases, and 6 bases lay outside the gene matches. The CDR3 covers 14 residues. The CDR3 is CASRRTGGTDTQYF. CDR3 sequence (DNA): TGTGCCAGTCGTCGTACAGGGGGCACAGATACGCAGTATTTT.

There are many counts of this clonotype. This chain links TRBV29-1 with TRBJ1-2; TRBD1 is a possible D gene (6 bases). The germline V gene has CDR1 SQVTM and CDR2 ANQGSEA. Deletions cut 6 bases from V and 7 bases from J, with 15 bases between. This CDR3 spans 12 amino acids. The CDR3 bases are TGCAGCGTAGGGACAACAGTCGGTGGCTACACCTTC. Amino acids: CSVGTTVGGYTF.

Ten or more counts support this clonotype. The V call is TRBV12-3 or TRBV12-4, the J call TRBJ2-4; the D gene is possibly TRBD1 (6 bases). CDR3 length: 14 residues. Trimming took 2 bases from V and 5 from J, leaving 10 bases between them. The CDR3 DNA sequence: TGTGCCAGCAGTTTACAACAGGGCCAAAACATTCAGTACTTC. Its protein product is CASSLQQGQNIQYF.

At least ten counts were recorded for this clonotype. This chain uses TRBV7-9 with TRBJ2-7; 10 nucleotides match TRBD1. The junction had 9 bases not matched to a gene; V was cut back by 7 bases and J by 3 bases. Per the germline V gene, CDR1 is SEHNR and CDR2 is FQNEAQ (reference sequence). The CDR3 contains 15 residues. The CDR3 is CASTLDGTGVYEQYF. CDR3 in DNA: TGTGCCAGCACCTTGGACGGGACAGGGGTCTACGAGCAGTACTTC.

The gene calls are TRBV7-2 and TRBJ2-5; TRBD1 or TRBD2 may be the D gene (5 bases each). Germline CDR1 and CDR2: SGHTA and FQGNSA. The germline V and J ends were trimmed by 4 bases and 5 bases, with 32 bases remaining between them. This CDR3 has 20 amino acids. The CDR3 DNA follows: TGTGCCAGCAGCTCGACCCGGGGATGGGTTAGTGGGACCTACCTGGAGACCCAGTACTTC. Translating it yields CASSSTRGWVSGTYLETQYF.

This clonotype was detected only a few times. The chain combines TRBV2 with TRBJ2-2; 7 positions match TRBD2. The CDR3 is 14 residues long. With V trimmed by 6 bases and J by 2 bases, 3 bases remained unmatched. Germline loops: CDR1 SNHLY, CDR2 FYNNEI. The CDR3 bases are TGTGCCAGCAGAGCGGGGTTAAACACCGGGGAGCTGTTTTTT. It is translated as CASRAGLNTGELFF. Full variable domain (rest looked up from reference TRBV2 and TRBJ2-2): EPEVTQTPSHQVTQMGQEVILRCVPISNHLYFYWYRQILGQKVEFLVSFYNNEISEKSEIFDDQFSVERPDGSNFTLKIRSTKLEDSAMYFCASRAGLNTGELFFGEGSRLTVL.

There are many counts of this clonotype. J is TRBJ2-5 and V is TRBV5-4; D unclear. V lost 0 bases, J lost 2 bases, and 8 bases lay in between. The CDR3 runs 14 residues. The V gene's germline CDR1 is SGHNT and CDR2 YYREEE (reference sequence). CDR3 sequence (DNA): TGTGCCAGCAGCTTGGCGGGCAGGCAAGAGACCCAGTACTTC. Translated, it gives CASSLAGRQETQYF. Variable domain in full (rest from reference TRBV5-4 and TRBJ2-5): ETGVTQSPTHLIKTRGQQVTLRCSSQSGHNTVSWYQQALGQGPQFIFQYYREEENGRGNFPPRFSGLQFPNYSSELNVNALELDDSALYLCASSLAGRQETQYFGPGTRLLVL.

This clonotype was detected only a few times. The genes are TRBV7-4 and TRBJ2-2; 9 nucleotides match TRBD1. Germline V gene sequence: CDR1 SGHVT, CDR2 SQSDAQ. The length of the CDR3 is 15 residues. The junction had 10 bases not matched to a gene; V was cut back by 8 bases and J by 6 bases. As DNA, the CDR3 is TGTGCCAGCGGGTCACAGGGGGCCAACGCCGGGGAGCTGTTTTTT. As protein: CASGSQGANAGELFF.

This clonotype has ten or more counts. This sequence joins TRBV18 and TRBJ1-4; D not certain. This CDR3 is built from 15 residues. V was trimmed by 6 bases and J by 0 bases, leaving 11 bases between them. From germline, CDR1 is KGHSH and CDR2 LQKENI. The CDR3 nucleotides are TGTGCCAGCTCTTGGACCTACCCAACTAATGAAAAACTGTTTTTT. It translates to CASSWTYPTNEKLFF.

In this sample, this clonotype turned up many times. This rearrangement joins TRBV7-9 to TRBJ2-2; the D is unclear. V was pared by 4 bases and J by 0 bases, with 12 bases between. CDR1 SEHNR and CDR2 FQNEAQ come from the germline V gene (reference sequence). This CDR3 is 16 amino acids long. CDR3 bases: TGTGCCAGCAGCTCTGGGCCTGACGCGAACACCGGGGAGCTGTTTTTT. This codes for CASSSGPDANTGELFF.

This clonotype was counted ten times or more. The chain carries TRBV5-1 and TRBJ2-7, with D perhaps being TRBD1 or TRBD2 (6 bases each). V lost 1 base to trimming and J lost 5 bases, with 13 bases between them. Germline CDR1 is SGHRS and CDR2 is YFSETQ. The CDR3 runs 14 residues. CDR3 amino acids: CASSLSPGADEQYF. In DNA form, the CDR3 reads TGCGCCAGCAGCTTGTCCCCGGGGGCGGACGAGCAGTACTTC.